This T cell receptor beta chain is drawn from a study of blood T cell repertoires in COVID-19. Study-wide context: From the United States, Italy and Spain came samples of acute and convalescent COVID-19.

The study recruited people aged 18 to 89 years across around 23 US areas. Exposed participants encountered a COVID-19 case during the 2 weeks preceding study entry. V was clipped by 7 bases and J by 4 bases; unmatched bases: 23. Germline assignment: CDR1 SGHRS and CDR2 YFSETQ. The CDR3 is 19 amino acids. As originally analysed: From reference gene primer amplification, estimates of nucleated cell counts were derived. Sequencing was performed with immunoSEQ multiplex PCR; in TCRdb, only in-frame clones are kept and a portion is missing. The V and J calls and the clone size are those of that table, but D and trimming were determined from the DNA. The sample carries about 180,000 clones, 80% recorded once.

The sequence derives from a man aged 60 to 69 who had been exposed to COVID-19. Sequencing input: PBMCs or T cells enriched from blood (not recorded which). This chain uses TRBV5-1 with TRBJ2-7; 10 positions match TRBD2. The DNA of the CDR3 is TGCGCCAGCGGGGGGACCGGGACAACCAGCGGGAGGGCTAGGTACGAGCAGTACTTC. It codes for CASGGTGTTSGRARYEQYF. The full variable domain, rest sourced from reference TRBV5-1 and TRBJ2-7, is KAGVTQTPRYLIKTRGQQVTLSCSPISGHRSVSWYQQTPGQGLQFLFEYFSETQRNKGNFPGRFSGRQFSNSRSEMNVSTLELGDSALYLCASGGTGTTSGRARYEQYFGPGTRLTVT.